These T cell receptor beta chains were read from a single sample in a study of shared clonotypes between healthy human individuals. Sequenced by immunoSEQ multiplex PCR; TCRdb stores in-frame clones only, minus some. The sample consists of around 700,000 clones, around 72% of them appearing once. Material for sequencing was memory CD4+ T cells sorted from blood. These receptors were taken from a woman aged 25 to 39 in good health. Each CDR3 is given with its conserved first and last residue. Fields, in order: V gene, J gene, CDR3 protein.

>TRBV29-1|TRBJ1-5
CSVAGGSGNQPQHF
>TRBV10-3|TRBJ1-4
CASRGPGDGEKLFF
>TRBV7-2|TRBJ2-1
CASSLVLPASGSYNEQFF
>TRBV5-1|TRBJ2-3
CASSLLLAGSTDTQYF
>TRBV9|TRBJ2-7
CASSVASGQYEQYF
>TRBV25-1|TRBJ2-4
CASSERKAGEMAKNIQYF
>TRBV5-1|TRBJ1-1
CASSLGQGSMNTEAFF
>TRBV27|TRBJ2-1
CASSALAGRDNEQFF
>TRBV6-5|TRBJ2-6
CASSYGPGANVLTF
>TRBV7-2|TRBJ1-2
CASSLPWSNYGYTF
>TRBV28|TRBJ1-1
CASSFRAPNTEAFF
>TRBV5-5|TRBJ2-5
CASSLAPGGQETQYF
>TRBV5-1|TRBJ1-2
CASSLARTGLVRGYTF
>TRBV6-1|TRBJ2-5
CASSELTQETQYF
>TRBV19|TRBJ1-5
CASSPRQGSQPQHF
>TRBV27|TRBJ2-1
CASREQPGLAFGEQFF
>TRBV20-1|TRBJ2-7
CSGGVTYEQYF
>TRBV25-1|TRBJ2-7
CASSDVRGSYEQYF
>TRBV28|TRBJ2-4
CASTRQNIQYF
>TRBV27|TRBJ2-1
CASSSTRTYNEQFF
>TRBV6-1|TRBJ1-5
CASSEIRGQPQHF
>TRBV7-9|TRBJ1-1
CASSLEQGQAFF
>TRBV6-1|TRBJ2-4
CASSGSGRGFGNIQYF
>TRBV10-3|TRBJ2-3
CAIRPDRDTDTQYF
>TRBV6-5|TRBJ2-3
CASSYSTGTDTQYF
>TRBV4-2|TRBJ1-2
CASSQDLAGVYGYTF
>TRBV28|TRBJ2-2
CASSLVGLAGDTGELFF
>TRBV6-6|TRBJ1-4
CASNNGGEKLFF
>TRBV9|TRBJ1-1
CASSASGQGARTEAFF
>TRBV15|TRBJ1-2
CATSREFNYGYTF
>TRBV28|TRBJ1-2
CASSLPTVVQGHGYTF
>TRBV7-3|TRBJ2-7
CASSPGGVAGYEQYF